This T cell receptor beta chain was sequenced during a study of blood T cell repertoires in COVID-19 (dated by TCRdb to 2020 to 2021). With respect to the entire study: The collaborator samples originated in the United States, Italy and Spain and spanned the acute and convalescent phases of COVID-19. Subjects who had been exposed to COVID-19, were actively infected with it, or had recovered from it provided the deeply sampled blood TCRbeta repertoires that made up the dataset. The material from the prospective study consisted of cDNA or gDNA derived from T cells, B-cell-depleted T cells, or PBMCs. The repertoires were made available in a free public database intended to serve as a resource for research on the immune response to SARS-CoV-2. Where available, HLA class I and class II types were taken from metadata supplied by the sample provider and were not determined by assay-based typing. Sample metadata almost always included a de-identified subject ID, COVID-19 status, age in years and sex. Samples came from the ongoing ImmuneRACE study (first 160 participants) plus 1,254 subjects from 6 global collaborators.

Each collaborating institution followed its own protocols to collect whole blood in K2EDTA tubes. For TCRbeta analysis, collaborator samples were shipped as frozen whole blood, as isolated PBMCs, or as DNA extracted from either sample type. TCRbeta CDR3 regions were amplified from genomic DNA by means of the immunoSEQ Assay, a bias-controlled multiplex PCR. Turning to the authors' computational methods: Nucleated cell counts per sample were estimated from amplification of reference gene primers within the assay. To quantify the absolute abundance of each unique TCRbeta CDR3 rearrangement, sequence reads were collapsed and filtered. For each sample, productive Simpson clonality was calculated by taking the square root of Simpson's diversity index across productive rearrangements. TCRdb took this table from immuneACCESS and kept in-frame rearrangements with V and J called. Such tables lack part of the clones; where checked against another copy, unresolved V genes explain under half of the gap, and the rest is unexplained. V, J and clone size are those of that table, while D and trimming were read from the DNA. The sample table lists a few hundred thousand clones, 82% of them with a count of one. About 3% of the sample belongs to the ten largest clones.

Of note for this clone: Its antigen is not yet known. Within one base of it there is no much larger clone, and no base qualities were kept.

V sheds 3 bases and J sheds 4 bases, leaving 15 bases between their ends. From the cysteine up to the phenylalanine, the CDR3 has a length of 15 residues. Only the CDR3 portion is preserved as DNA: 45 bases, with reading frame beginning at the first base. CDR1 is given as MNHEY and CDR2 as SMNVEV, both from the germline V gene (reference sequence). What the work shows at the level of the full study, not this receptor alone: The amount of clinical and demographic metadata varied by source and participant and was provided uncurated.

Sequenced: peripheral blood. The sequence links TRBV27 to TRBJ1-2; TRBD1 is a possible D gene, resting on 6 matching bases. This clonotype originated in a young woman with acute or convalescent COVID-19. The encoded CDR3 is CASSFERGLGYGYTF. DNA sequence: TGTGCCAGCAGTTTTGAGCGGGGGCTCGGCTATGGCTACACCTTC.